The 26 T cell receptor beta chains presented below share a single source sample, sequenced in a study of graft-versus-host responses after intestinal transplantation. No antigen has been assigned to these receptors. The protocol was immunoSEQ multiplex PCR, while the TCRdb copy is restricted to in-frame clones and leaves out a portion. The top ten clones hold 0.95% to 1.3% of a sample with approximately 85,000 clones, over 85% of them seen once. The specimen was unstimulated CD8+ T cells sorted from spleen or lymph node cells, collected before transplant. Receptors originate from a human donor who was the organ donor for an intestinal transplant.

The chain uses TRBV7-8 and TRBJ2-4, with 7 bases matching TRBD2. The trim removed 0 bases at V and 9 bases at J, leaving 5 bases unmatched. CDR3 length equals 14 residues. CDR1 and CDR2 (germline): SGHVS, FQNEAQ. The CDR3, as DNA: TGTGCCAGCAGCTTAGCTGCGGGGGAGGGCATTCAGTACTTC. This sequence encodes CASSLAAGEGIQYF.

V and J are TRBV28 and TRBJ2-7; D unresolved. The CDR3 sequence is 15 residues long. Trimming took off 7 bases at V and 2 bases at J, with 18 bases between the two ends. Germline V CDR1 and CDR2: MDHEN, SYDVKM. Here the CDR3 reads CASTPGSSWAYEQYF. For the CDR3, the DNA is TGTGCCAGCACCCCAGGCTCATCTTGGGCCTACGAGCAGTACTTC.

V is TRBV7-3 and J is TRBJ2-3; a possible D gene is TRBD2 (6 bases). V was trimmed by 2 bases and J by 3 bases, leaving 15 bases between them. Germline assignment: CDR1 SGHTA and CDR2 FQGTGA. The CDR3 spans 16 residues. CDR3 sequence (DNA): TGTGCCAGCAGCTTACTCGGCGGGACGGGAACAGATACGCAGTATTTT. It yields the protein CASSLLGGTGTDTQYF.

V usage is TRBV6-6 and J usage is TRBJ2-1, with unresolved D. The CDR3 consists of 11 residues. Trimming stripped 3 bases from V and 11 bases from J, with 8 bases between. CDR1 is MNHNY, CDR2 SVGAGI, per germline (reference sequence). CDR3: CASSYGMKQFF. CDR3 bases: TGTGCCAGCAGTTATGGCATGAAGCAGTTCTTC.

CDR3 bases: TGTGCCAGCAGCTTGACGACTAGCGGACCCTACGAGCAGTACTTC. The encoded protein is CASSLTTSGPYEQYF. V usage is TRBV5-5 and J usage is TRBJ2-7; 9 nucleotides line up with TRBD2. Trimming removed 1 base from V and 2 bases from J; junction bases left unmatched: 4. CDR1 and CDR2 (germline): SGHKS, YYEKEE (reference sequence). The CDR3 has 15 residues.

V usage is TRBV27 and J usage is TRBJ2-7; D gene unclear. The CDR3 runs 13 residues. Trimming took 6 bases from V and 2 from J, leaving 11 bases between them. Germline-derived CDR1 and CDR2 are MNHEY and SMNVEV (reference sequence). As DNA, the CDR3 is TGTGCCAGCAGCACAGTAAAGACCTACGAGCAGTACTTC. Translation gives CASSTVKTYEQYF.

The gene calls are TRBV7-9 and TRBJ2-1, with TRBD1 identical over 7 bases. CDR3 size: 14 residues. With 1 base clipped from V and 11 bases from J, the junction kept 8 bases outside the gene matches. The germline CDR1 and CDR2 sequences are SEHNR and FQNEAQ (reference sequence). CDR3 sequence (DNA): TGTGCCAGCAGCTTAGGGTGGCAGGACAGGCAGCAGTTCTTC. Encoded protein: CASSLGWQDRQQFF. Combining the CDR3 with reference TRBV7-9 and TRBJ2-1 gives the whole variable domain DTGVSQNPRHKITKRGQNVTFRCDPISEHNRLYWYRQTLGQGPEFLTYFQNEAQLEKSRLLSDRFSAERPKGSFSTLEIQRTEQGDSAMYLCASSLGWQDRQQFFGPGTRLTVL.

The rearrangement joins TRBV4-3 to TRBJ2-2, with D unclear. This CDR3 comprises 17 residues. The germline V gene encodes CDR1 LGHNA and CDR2 YSLEER. V lost 1 base and J 0 bases, leaving 12 bases between the germline ends. The CDR3 DNA follows: TGCGCCAGCAGCCAAGGTCCCCCCGCGGCGAACACCGGGGAGCTGTTTTTT. Translated: CASSQGPPAANTGELFF.

The V and J genes are TRBV27 and TRBJ1-6; 7 nucleotides align to TRBD1. The CDR3 contains 14 residues. The V gene's germline CDR1 is MNHEY and CDR2 SMNVEV (reference sequence). With 6 bases clipped from V and 10 bases from J, the junction kept 9 bases outside the gene matches. CDR3 DNA sequence: TGTGCCAGCAGCGTTACAGGGGCCAACTCACCCCTCCACTTT. This translates into CASSVTGANSPLHF.

The chain employs TRBV4-1 and TRBJ2-3; D perhaps matches TRBD1 (6 bases). This CDR3 contains 17 residues. Germline assignment: CDR1 MGHRA and CDR2 YSYEKL. The ends were cut back, 1 base at V and 4 bases at J, with 18 bases in the middle. As DNA, the CDR3 is TGCGCCAGCAGCCAAGTTCCCACAACAGGGCGGGCAGATACGCAGTATTTT. This codes for CASSQVPTTGRADTQYF.

This clone showed up just once. V gene TRBV7-8 combines with J gene TRBJ1-1, with 7 bases identical to TRBD1. The CDR3 has 16 amino acids. Germline values: CDR1 SGHVS, CDR2 FQNEAQ. Trimming at V came to 0 bases and at J to 7 bases, leaving 11 bases not matched to a gene. CDR3 nucleotide sequence: TGTGCCAGCAGCTTAGCGGGCCTACAGGGGAACCTTGAAGCTTTCTTT. This gives the protein CASSLAGLQGNLEAFF.

This chain links TRBV13 with TRBJ2-7; possibly TRBD1 for D (5 bases). V lost 0 bases and J lost 2, with 23 bases in between. Germline-derived CDR1 and CDR2 are PRHDT and FYEKMQ (reference sequence). The CDR3 has 19 residues. As DNA, the CDR3 is TGTGCCAGCAGCTTAGGACCTTCTAGGGGTTACCGACAAACCTACGAGCAGTACTTC. Residues: CASSLGPSRGYRQTYEQYF.

This rearrangement joins TRBV19 to TRBJ1-2; 8 bases align to TRBD1. This CDR3 region has 14 residues. Germline V lookup: CDR1 LNHDA, CDR2 SQIVND (reference sequence). The V segment lost 8 bases and the J segment 2 bases; nucleotides outside the gene matches: 7. The CDR3 DNA is TGTGCCAGTCGAAAGCAGGGGGCCAACTATGGCTACACCTTC. Protein product: CASRKQGANYGYTF.

This clone has only one observation. V gene TRBV29-1 combines with J gene TRBJ2-7, with a tentative D call TRBD2 (5 bases). V was trimmed by 7 bases and J by 5 bases, leaving 9 bases between them. From germline, CDR1 is SQVTM and CDR2 ANQGSEA. The CDR3 is 10 residues long. The CDR3 DNA follows: TGCAGCGGGTGGGAGAACGAGCAGTACTTC. This encodes CSGWENEQYF.

The CDR3 spells CASSEADYSVRNNEQFF. CDR3 DNA: TGTGCCAGCAGTGAAGCCGACTATAGCGTGAGGAACAATGAGCAGTTCTTC. J is TRBJ2-1 and V is TRBV2; possibly TRBD2 for D (5 bases). The CDR3 covers 17 residues. Germline V gene data show CDR1 as SNHLY and CDR2 as FYNNEI. Trimming stripped 0 bases from V and 5 bases from J, with 17 bases between.

This sequence joins TRBV29-1 and TRBJ2-7; maybe TRBD2 (6 bases). The V and J ends lost 6 bases and 0 bases respectively, with 12 bases between them. In germline, CDR1 is SQVTM, CDR2 ANQGSEA. The CDR3 runs 13 residues. DNA for the CDR3: TGCAGCGTGGGGGACGGGAGCTCCTACGAGCAGTACTTC. Its protein product is CSVGDGSSYEQYF.

V and J are TRBV5-6 and TRBJ2-7, with D tentatively TRBD1 (6 bases). The V gene's germline CDR1 is SGHDT and CDR2 YYEEEE. The V and J ends lost 0 bases and 3 bases respectively, with 10 bases between them. This CDR3 spans 14 amino acids. The CDR3 here is CASSLGDTHYEQYF. DNA for the CDR3: TGTGCCAGCAGCTTGGGGGACACCCACTACGAGCAGTACTTC.

CDR3 coding DNA: TGCAGCTCTAGGACGGGAACTGAAGCTTTCTTT. Amino acids: CSSRTGTEAFF. The V gene is TRBV29-1, the J gene TRBJ1-1; D unresolved. Trimming removed 8 bases from V and 5 bases from J, with 12 bases in between. There are 11 residues in the CDR3. Germline assignment: CDR1 SQVTM and CDR2 ANQGSEA.

The CDR3 nucleotides are TGTGCCAGCAGCCAAGATGAGCAGGCAGAAGCTTTCTTT. Translated, it gives CASSQDEQAEAFF. The rearrangement links TRBV14 to TRBJ1-1, with D uncertain. CDR1 and CDR2 from the germline V gene are SGHDN and FVKESK. V was clipped by 0 bases and J by 8 bases, with 10 bases between them. The length of the CDR3 is 13 residues. The full variable domain, completed using reference TRBV14 and TRBJ1-1, is EAGVTQFPSHSVIEKGQTVTLRCDPISGHDNLYWYRRVMGKEIKFLLHFVKESKQDESGMPNNRFLAERTGGTYSTLKVQPAELEDSGVYFCASSQDEQAEAFFGQGTRLTVV.

The chain joins TRBV7-2 to TRBJ2-3; 11 bases agree with TRBD2. The CDR3 extends over 17 amino acids. Germline values: CDR1 SGHTA, CDR2 FQGNSA. V lost 3 bases to trimming and J lost 5 bases; unmatched junction nucleotides: 10. CDR3 sequence (DNA): TGTGCCAGCAGCTTCCAGATAGCGGGAGGGATAGGAGATACGCAGTATTTT. Residues: CASSFQIAGGIGDTQYF.

The gene calls are TRBV7-9 and TRBJ2-1, with a tentative D call TRBD1 (6 bases). The CDR3 length is 14 residues. The germline V and J ends were trimmed by 1 base and 12 bases, with 16 bases remaining between them. Germline V gene data show CDR1 as SEHNR and CDR2 as FQNEAQ (reference sequence). The CDR3 protein is CASSLDMGARAQFF. The CDR3 nucleotides read TGTGCCAGCAGCTTAGATATGGGGGCCAGGGCGCAGTTCTTC.

This chain joins TRBV19 and TRBJ2-2, with a possible D match to TRBD2 (6 bases). V shed 5 bases and J shed 5 bases, with 12 bases lying between them. Per the germline V gene, CDR1 is LNHDA and CDR2 is SQIVND (reference sequence). This CDR3 comprises 14 residues. The CDR3 protein is CASSLSAGTGELFF. CDR3 bases: TGTGCCAGTAGTCTTTCTGCGGGGACCGGGGAGCTGTTTTTT.

Only one count was recorded for this clone. This chain connects TRBV5-1 to TRBJ1-1; TRBD1 is a possible D gene (5 bases). Germline values: CDR1 SGHRS, CDR2 YFSETQ. The V and J ends lost 5 bases and 4 bases respectively, with 18 bases between them. The CDR3 length is 15 residues. Here the CDR3 DNA reads TGCGCCAGCAGATATGACAGACTTGAGAGCACTGAAGCTTTCTTT. It specifies CASRYDRLESTEAFF.

The rearrangement joins TRBV7-6 to TRBJ2-5, with 8 bases lining up with TRBD2. Germline values: CDR1 SGHVS, CDR2 FNYEAQ. J gave up 0 bases and V 0 bases, and 6 bases lay outside the gene matches. This CDR3 is 17 amino acids long. CDR3 residues: CASSLALASGYQETQYF. The CDR3 DNA reads TGTGCCAGCAGCTTAGCGCTAGCTAGCGGGTACCAAGAGACCCAGTACTTC.

This clone was observed once. This sequence joins TRBV9 and TRBJ1-1; 9 bases map to TRBD1. Germline CDR1 SGDLS, CDR2 YYNGEE. There are 15 residues in the CDR3. The V gene end was trimmed by 3 bases and the J gene end by 3 bases; junction bases not matched to a gene: 6. DNA of the CDR3: TGTGCCAGCAGCGCAGGACAGGGGAGTTACACTGAAGCTTTCTTT. Translated, it gives CASSAGQGSYTEAFF.

The CDR3 here is CASSPRTGVPEAFF. The CDR3 nucleotides read TGTGCCAGTAGTCCCAGGACAGGGGTGCCTGAAGCTTTCTTT. V gene TRBV19 combines with J gene TRBJ1-1; 9 nucleotides agree with TRBD1. Germline assignment: CDR1 LNHDA and CDR2 SQIVND (reference sequence). The CDR3 runs 14 residues. V lost 5 bases, J lost 6 bases, and 7 bases stayed unmatched. The full variable domain, completed using reference TRBV19 and TRBJ1-1, is DGGITQSPKYLFRKEGQNVTLSCEQNLNHDAMYWYRQDPGQGLRLIYYSQIVNDFQKGDIAEGYSVSREKKESFPLTVTSAQKNPTAFYLCASSPRTGVPEAFFGQGTRLTVV.